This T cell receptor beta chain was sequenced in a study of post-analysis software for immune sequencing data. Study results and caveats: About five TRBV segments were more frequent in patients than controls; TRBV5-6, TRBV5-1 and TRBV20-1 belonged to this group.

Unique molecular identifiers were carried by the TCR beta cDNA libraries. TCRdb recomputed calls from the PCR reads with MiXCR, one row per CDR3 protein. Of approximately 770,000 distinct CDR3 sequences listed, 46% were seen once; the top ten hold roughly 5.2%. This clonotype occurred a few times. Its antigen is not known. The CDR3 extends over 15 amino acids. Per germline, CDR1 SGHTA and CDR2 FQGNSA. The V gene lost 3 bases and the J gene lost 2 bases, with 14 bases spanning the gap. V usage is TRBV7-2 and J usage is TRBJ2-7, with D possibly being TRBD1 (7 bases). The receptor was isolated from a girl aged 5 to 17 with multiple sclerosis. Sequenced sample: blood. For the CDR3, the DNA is TGTGCCAGCAGCTTGTTGCAGGGGGGACCCTACGAGCAGTACTTC. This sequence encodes CASSLLQGGPYEQYF.